Presented here are 32 T cell receptor beta chains from one specimen sequenced in a study of spatial heterogeneity in lung cancer. TCRdb ran MiXCR on the 5' RACE reads and lists one entry per CDR3 protein. Among about 23,000 distinct CDR3 sequences listed, under 8% were seen once. Time point denoted: sample taken at primary tumor resection. Study observations and caveats: Tracking of tumor mutation counts was seen in expanded intratumoral alpha and beta TCR counts.

What these receptors recognize is not known. The sample in question was lung tumor tissue, obtained at surgery. The receptor set was obtained from a male donor with early-stage non-small cell lung cancer.

This chain links TRBV6-2 or TRBV6-3 with TRBJ2-1; TRBD1 matches at 9 bases. Germline V CDR1 and CDR2: MNHEY, SVGEGT. The V segment lost 4 bases and the J segment 2 bases; nucleotides outside the gene matches: 3. This CDR3 region has 15 residues. The CDR3 here is CASSWDRVTYNEQFF. CDR3 bases: TGTGCCAGCAGTTGGGACAGGGTCACCTACAATGAGCAGTTCTTC.

This clonotype was counted many times. The chain links TRBV20-1 to TRBJ2-7, with 8 bases aligning to TRBD2. The CDR3 totals 14 residues. V lost 0 bases, J lost 2 bases, and 3 bases stayed unmatched. CDR1 is DFQATT, CDR2 SNEGSKA, per germline (reference sequence). CDR3 DNA sequence: TGCAGTGCTAGAGATCCGGGAGGGGCCTACGAGCAGTACTTC. Amino acids: CSARDPGGAYEQYF.

This clonotype was picked up many times. V and J are TRBV4-3 and TRBJ2-1, with D tentatively TRBD2 (5 bases). CDR3 size: 14 residues. Germline V gene sequence: CDR1 LGHNA, CDR2 YSLEER. Trimming cost V 0 bases and J 12 bases, with 15 bases left between them. CDR3 bases: TGCGCCAGCAGCCAAGATCAAACGGGGTCAGGGCAGTTCTTC. This codes for CASSQDQTGSGQFF.

The chain recombines TRBV7-2 with TRBJ2-4, with 7 bases aligning to TRBD2. CDR1 is SGHTA and CDR2 is FQGNSA in the germline V gene. The V and J ends lost 2 bases and 6 bases, in that order; junction bases with no gene match: 7. CDR3 length: 15 residues. The CDR3 region is CASSLNAGVVNIQYF. DNA of the CDR3: TGTGCCAGCAGCTTAAATGCGGGAGTGGTAAACATTCAGTACTTC.

This clonotype was observed a few times. This chain joins TRBV27 and TRBJ2-3, with 8 bases that match TRBD1. CDR3 length equals 14 residues. Germline V CDR1 and CDR2: MNHEY, SMNVEV (reference sequence). The V segment lost 2 bases and the J segment 3 bases; nucleotides outside the gene matches: 1. CDR3 in DNA: TGTGCCAGCAGTTTAAGGACAGGGACAGATACGCAGTATTTT. Protein product: CASSLRTGTDTQYF.

Only a few counts were recorded for this clonotype. CDR3 sequence reads: CSAQTGNPNEQYF. The CDR3 DNA reads as TGCAGCGCCCAGACAGGGAACCCCAACGAGCAGTACTTC. V usage is TRBV29-1 and J usage is TRBJ2-7, with TRBD1 matching over 7 bases. With 7 bases clipped from V and 5 bases from J, the junction kept 11 bases outside the gene matches. Germline CDR1 SQVTM, CDR2 ANQGSEA. CDR3 length: 13 amino acids.

This clonotype was observed many times. The chain couples TRBV7-9 to TRBJ2-1; 7 positions agree with TRBD1. The CDR3 totals 15 residues. The trim removed 4 bases at V and 2 bases at J, leaving 5 bases unmatched. Per germline, CDR1 SEHNR and CDR2 FQNEAQ (reference sequence). CDR3 DNA sequence: TGTGCCAGCAGCTCTCGACAGGGAACCTACAATGAGCAGTTCTTC. Its translation is CASSSRQGTYNEQFF.

This clonotype appeared many times. This chain uses TRBV20-1 with TRBJ2-3, with D hard to call. This CDR3 contains 17 residues. Per germline, CDR1 DFQATT and CDR2 SNEGSKA (reference sequence). V was shortened by 1 base and J by 0 bases, with 17 bases between the two germline ends. DNA of the CDR3: TGCAGTGCTAGAGCAGCCGGTAGTGGCTCTAGCACAGATACGCAGTATTTT. Amino acids: CSARAAGSGSSTDTQYF.

This clonotype was seen only a few times. The rearrangement joins TRBV18 to TRBJ2-3; the D gene is possibly TRBD2 (5 bases). The germline V and J ends were trimmed by 6 bases and 3 bases, with 10 bases remaining between them. CDR1 is KGHSH, CDR2 LQKENI, per germline. CDR3 length: 13 residues. The CDR3 nucleotides read TGTGCCAGCTCTTCGGACTTTACAGATACGCAGTATTTT. It is translated as CASSSDFTDTQYF.

This clonotype was found many times. J is TRBJ1-3 and V is TRBV7-9; TRBD1 might be the D (5 bases). Germline CDR1 reads SEHNR; CDR2 reads FQNEAQ (reference sequence). The CDR3 has 13 residues. The ends were cut back, 9 bases at V and 0 bases at J, with 9 bases in the middle. The CDR3 loop is CARGESSGNTIYF. For the CDR3, the DNA is TGTGCCAGAGGGGAGAGCTCTGGAAACACCATATATTTT.

The rearrangement uses TRBV20-1 and TRBJ2-5; D uncertain. Trimming removed 3 bases at V and 5 bases at J, with 7 bases between. This CDR3 has 11 amino acids. Germline V gene lookup returns CDR1 DFQATT and CDR2 SNEGSKA (reference sequence). CDR3 residues: CSASKGETQYF. For the CDR3, the DNA is TGCAGTGCTAGTAAAGGGGAGACCCAGTACTTC.

This clonotype was seen many times. This chain connects TRBV28 to TRBJ1-4; D unresolved. V was trimmed by 7 bases and J by 15 bases, leaving 18 bases between them. This CDR3 is built from 12 residues. The germline CDR1 and CDR2 sequences are MDHEN and SYDVKM. For the CDR3, the DNA is TGTGCCAGCACCCCCCCCCGGGGTGGGTTGTTTTTT. Encoded protein: CASTPPRGGLFF.

The J gene is TRBJ2-2, the V gene TRBV30; 7 bases are shared with TRBD2. Germline CDR1 is GTSNPN and CDR2 is SVGIG (reference sequence). The length of the CDR3 is 15 residues. The trim removed 5 bases at V and 2 bases at J, leaving 8 bases unmatched. The CDR3 sequence: CAWDGGSSNTGELFF. The CDR3 DNA is TGTGCCTGGGATGGCGGGAGCAGCAACACCGGGGAGCTGTTTTTT.

Ten or more counts support this clonotype. The chain uses TRBV29-1 and TRBJ2-5; TRBD2 might be the D (6 bases). The CDR3 loop spans 15 amino acids. CDR1 and CDR2 (germline): SQVTM, ANQGSEA. The ends were cut back, 2 bases at V and 4 bases at J, with 17 bases in the middle. The CDR3 loop is CSVESGSGPVETQYF. In DNA, the CDR3 is TGCAGCGTTGAATCTGGTAGCGGACCCGTAGAGACCCAGTACTTC.

This clonotype was seen a handful of times. The gene calls are TRBV13 and TRBJ2-3, with D perhaps matching TRBD1 (5 bases). This CDR3 is 17 amino acids long. Germline lookup yields CDR1 PRHDT and CDR2 FYEKMQ (reference sequence). Trimming took 5 bases from V and 4 from J, leaving 22 bases between them. The CDR3 DNA is TGTGCCAGCAGCCCTTTAATTCAGGGTTCGAGGTCAGATACGCAGTATTTT. Protein sequence: CASSPLIQGSRSDTQYF.

As for this clonotype: This clone may be a read error of a much larger clone one base away. V gene TRBV28 combines with J gene TRBJ2-5; 11 nucleotides match TRBD2. The germline V gene has CDR1 MDHEN and CDR2 SYDVKM. CDR3 size: 15 residues. The CDR3 DNA sequence: TGTGCCAGCAGGGCGACTAGCGGGGTACCAGAGTCCCAGTACTTC. Translation: CASRATSGVPESQYF.

This clonotype was detected only a few times. The chain is built from TRBV10-2 and TRBJ2-5; 12 nucleotides agree with TRBD1. J was trimmed by 5 bases and V by 8 bases; bases with no gene match: 21. The germline CDR1 and CDR2 sequences are WSHSY and SAAADI. This CDR3 has 19 residues. CDR3 protein: CASGPPGQGALRRSETQYF. CDR3 coding DNA: TGCGCCAGCGGACCACCGGGACAGGGGGCTTTGAGGCGGTCGGAGACCCAGTACTTC.

This clonotype was recorded a few times. The chain combines TRBV2 with TRBJ2-7; the match to TRBD1 covers 9 bases. The CDR3 is 14 residues long. CDR1 is SNHLY, CDR2 FYNNEI, per germline. J gave up 6 bases and V 5 bases, and 8 bases lay outside the gene matches. The CDR3 spells CASSYGTGLSEQYF. The CDR3 DNA follows: TGTGCCAGCAGTTACGGGACAGGGCTTAGCGAGCAGTACTTC.

J is TRBJ2-1 and V is TRBV7-2; tentatively, D is TRBD2 (5 bases). Germline-derived CDR1 and CDR2 are SGHTA and FQGNSA. This CDR3 comprises 15 residues. Trimming pared 5 bases from V and 8 bases from J, leaving 19 bases between. The CDR3 here is CASSGLGLAFDEQFF. Here the CDR3 DNA reads TGTGCCAGCAGCGGCTTAGGGCTAGCTTTCGATGAGCAGTTCTTC. The full variable domain, in which reference TRBV7-2 and TRBJ2-1 provide the parts outside the CDR3, is GAGVSQSPSNKVTEKGKDVELRCDPISGHTALYWYRQSLGQGLEFLIYFQGNSAPDKSGLPSDRFSAERTGGSVSTLTIQRTQQEDSAVYLCASSGLGLAFDEQFFGPGTRLTVL.

This clonotype was observed many times. This chain joins TRBV7-2 and TRBJ2-7; 7 nucleotides match TRBD1. The J segment lost 7 bases and the V segment lost 2 bases, leaving 11 bases of the junction unmatched. The CDR3 length is 15 residues. Germline V gives CDR1 SGHTA, CDR2 FQGNSA. The CDR3 sequence: CASSLIGTVPREQYF. The CDR3, as DNA: TGTGCCAGCAGCTTAATCGGGACAGTGCCGCGGGAGCAGTACTTC.

This clonotype showed up many times. The J gene is TRBJ2-3, the V gene TRBV12-3 or TRBV12-4, with 9 bases lining up with TRBD2. V shed 2 bases, J shed 2 bases, and the junction held 11 bases outside the gene matches. The CDR3 has 18 amino acids. As DNA, the CDR3 is TGTGCCAGCAGTTTAACAGAGGGAGCGGGGGGTCACACAGATACGCAGTATTTT. It codes for CASSLTEGAGGHTDTQYF.

A few counts support this clonotype. The V gene is TRBV20-1, the J gene TRBJ2-7, with D tentatively TRBD1 or TRBD2 (5 bases each). Deletions cut 3 bases from V and 0 bases from J, with 9 bases between. The CDR3 consists of 13 residues. The germline V gene encodes CDR1 DFQATT and CDR2 SNEGSKA (reference sequence). The DNA for the CDR3 is TGCAGTGCTAGCGGGACGCCCTCCTACGAGCAGTACTTC. It encodes CSASGTPSYEQYF.

This clonotype was seen many times. The J gene is TRBJ2-7, the V gene TRBV6-6; D is ambiguous. Germline-derived CDR1 and CDR2 are MNHNY and SVGAGI (reference sequence). This CDR3 contains 13 residues. V shed 2 bases and J shed 7 bases, with 12 bases lying between them. The CDR3 loop reads CASSYARGMEQYF. CDR3 in DNA: TGTGCCAGCAGTTACGCCCGAGGAATGGAGCAGTACTTC.

This clonotype was recorded many times. The CDR3 DNA sequence: TGCAGTGCTAGAGTTGACTCGGAAGAGACCCAGTACTTC. As protein: CSARVDSEETQYF. The genes are TRBV20-1 and TRBJ2-5; unclear D gene. This CDR3 has 13 residues. The germline V and J ends were trimmed by 1 base and 3 bases, with 9 bases remaining between them. Germline values: CDR1 DFQATT, CDR2 SNEGSKA (reference sequence).

This clonotype was counted ten times or more. J is TRBJ1-5 and V is TRBV3-1, with D uncertain. The CDR3 totals 14 residues. Germline loops: CDR1 LGHDT, CDR2 YNNKEL (reference sequence). With 0 bases removed from V and 7 bases from J, the gap between germline ends came to 10 bases. This CDR3 is CASSQDLIEQPQHF. CDR3 DNA: TGTGCCAGCAGCCAAGATCTAATCGAACAGCCCCAGCATTTT. Full variable domain (rest looked up from reference TRBV3-1 and TRBJ1-5): DTAVSQTPKYLVTQMGNDKSIKCEQNLGHDTMYWYKQDSKKFLKIMFSYNNKELIINETVPNRFSPKSPDKAHLNLHINSLELGDSAVYFCASSQDLIEQPQHFGDGTRLSIL.

The rearrangement joins TRBV4-1 to TRBJ2-1; D call uncertain. The V end lost 0 bases, the J end lost 5 bases, and 14 bases lay between the germline ends. The CDR3 has 16 amino acids. Looked up from germline, CDR1 is MGHRA and CDR2 is YSYEKL. CDR3 coding DNA: TGCGCCAGCAGCCAAGATGACCGAGTAGGGCACAATGAGCAGTTCTTC. This encodes CASSQDDRVGHNEQFF.

This clonotype came up many times. The CDR3 coding sequence is TGTGCCAGCAGGGGCACCACGCCCGATACCTATAATTCACCCCTCCACTTT. It encodes CASRGTTPDTYNSPLHF. The J gene is TRBJ1-6, the V gene TRBV6-4; D is uncertain. The CDR3 consists of 17 residues. Trimming pared 6 bases from V and 2 bases from J, leaving 17 bases between. Germline CDR1 reads MRHNA; CDR2 reads SNTAGT.

The chain joins TRBV27 to TRBJ1-6; 8 positions agree with TRBD1. J was trimmed by 5 bases and V by 6 bases; bases with no gene match: 6. The CDR3 has 15 residues. The germline V gene encodes CDR1 MNHEY and CDR2 SMNVEV (reference sequence). CDR3 protein: CASRFRTGHNSPLHF. For the CDR3, the DNA is TGTGCCAGCAGATTCCGGACAGGGCATAATTCACCCCTCCACTTT.

There are many counts of this clonotype. This sequence joins TRBV5-1 and TRBJ2-4; D possibly uses TRBD1 or TRBD2 (6 bases each). The CDR3 runs to 19 residues. Germline CDR1 is SGHRS and CDR2 is YFSETQ. V was pared by 4 bases and J by 1 base, with 24 bases between. The chain's CDR3 is CASSLTRGGTGGAKNIQYF. DNA of the CDR3: TGCGCCAGCAGCCTAACTCGAGGGGGGACCGGTGGGGCCAAAAACATTCAGTACTTC.

The chain has TRBV29-1 and TRBJ1-1; tentatively, D is TRBD1 (5 bases). The length of the CDR3 is 15 residues. The V and J ends lost 6 bases and 1 base respectively, with 18 bases between them. Germline CDR1 SQVTM, CDR2 ANQGSEA. This CDR3 reads CSVRSRGRENTEAFF. The DNA of the CDR3 is TGCAGCGTCCGCTCCCGAGGCAGGGAGAACACTGAAGCTTTCTTT. Full variable domain (rest looked up from reference TRBV29-1 and TRBJ1-1): SAVISQKPSRDICQRGTSLTIQCQVDSQVTMMFWYRQQPGQSLTLIATANQGSEATYESGFVIDKFPISRPNLTFSTLTVSNMSPEDSSIYLCSVRSRGRENTEAFFGQGTRLTVV.

This clonotype showed up many times. The rearrangement links TRBV10-2 to TRBJ2-1; D not resolved. V was clipped by 0 bases and J by 5 bases, with 14 bases between them. Germline lookup yields CDR1 WSHSY and CDR2 SAAADI. The CDR3 is 16 amino acids. CDR3 nucleotide sequence: TGCGCCAGCAGTGAGTCGAAGGCTACCTGGGACAATGAGCAGTTCTTC. Translated, it gives CASSESKATWDNEQFF.

This clonotype was detected many times. The CDR3 spells CASSSGGTGYEQYF. CDR3 nucleotides: TGCGCCAGCAGCTCCGGCGGAACAGGCTACGAGCAGTACTTC. The chain combines TRBV5-1 with TRBJ2-7; D possibly corresponds to TRBD1 (5 bases). The germline V and J ends were trimmed by 3 bases and 3 bases, with 13 bases remaining between them. Germline CDR1 is SGHRS and CDR2 is YFSETQ. The CDR3 is 14 residues long.